These 27 T cell receptor beta chains came from one sample sequenced in a study of a mutant IDH1 vaccine in newly diagnosed glioma. The antigens of these receptors remain unknown. The protocol was immunoSEQ multiplex PCR, while the TCRdb copy is restricted to in-frame clones and leaves out a portion. The data contain tens of thousands of clones, about 80% of them seen just once; the ten biggest clones take up approximately 3%. Time point described: week 5, during vaccination. Doses consisted of 300 ug of mutant IDH1 20-mer peptide each, paired with topical imiquimod. The starting material was PBMCs, obtained from a glioma patient whose treatment included an IDH1 peptide vaccine. All receptors come from a woman aged 18-29 years with glioma. Some clones in this sample may be carry-over from other donors' samples.

Here the CDR3 reads CAWSEIHREGSGNTIYF. CDR3 DNA: TGTGCCTGGAGTGAGATTCACAGGGAGGGCTCTGGAAACACCATATATTTT. The chain uses TRBV30 and TRBJ1-3; possible D gene TRBD1, 6 bases. Deletions cut 1 base from V and 0 bases from J, with 16 bases between. The germline CDR1 and CDR2 sequences are GTSNPN and SVGIG (reference sequence). The length of the CDR3 is 17 residues.

The rearrangement joins TRBV7-8 to TRBJ2-3; D uncertain. Germline CDR1 SGHVS, CDR2 FQNEAQ. CDR3 length: 14 amino acids. The V end was cut by 3 bases, the J end by 2 bases, with 9 bases between. The CDR3 region has the DNA TGTGCCAGCAGCTTGGGAAGGGTCACAGATACGCAGTATTTT. It codes for CASSLGRVTDTQYF.

The chain couples TRBV9 to TRBJ2-7; TRBD2 is a possible D gene (7 bases). Trimming left V 0 bases short and J 2 bases short, with 12 bases between. The CDR3 runs 15 residues. Germline CDR1 reads SGDLS; CDR2 reads YYNGEE. The CDR3 loop is CASSVEGGRTYEQYF. The DNA of the CDR3 is TGTGCCAGCAGCGTAGAGGGGGGGCGCACCTACGAGCAGTACTTC. Together with reference TRBV9 and TRBJ2-7, the CDR3 gives the full variable domain: DSGVTQTPKHLITATGQRVTLRCSPRSGDLSVYWYQQSLDQGLQFLIQYYNGEERAKGNILERFSAQQFPDLHSELNLSSLELGDSALYFCASSVEGGRTYEQYFGPGTRLTVT.

V gene TRBV10-3 combines with J gene TRBJ2-7; maybe TRBD2 (6 bases). The V and J ends lost 5 bases and 7 bases respectively, with 18 bases between them. This CDR3 comprises 14 residues. Germline V gene sequence: CDR1 ENHRY, CDR2 SYGVKD. The CDR3 sequence is CAISWGGALGEQYF. The CDR3 DNA is TGTGCCATCAGTTGGGGAGGAGCCCTTGGGGAGCAGTACTTC.

The chain has TRBV15 and TRBJ2-5, with a weak D call TRBD2 (6 bases). V lost 1 base to trimming and J lost 5 bases, with 14 bases between them. CDR3 length equals 15 residues. CDR1 is LNHNV and CDR2 is YYDKDF in the germline V gene (reference sequence). DNA of the CDR3: TGTGCCACCAGCAGAGTTGGAGGGGCCGGGGAGACCCAGTACTTC. Protein sequence: CATSRVGGAGETQYF.

V usage is TRBV19 and J usage is TRBJ1-5; maybe TRBD1 (6 bases). Germline V CDR1 and CDR2: LNHDA, SQIVND (reference sequence). Trimming left V 7 bases short and J 0 bases short, with 13 bases between. There are 15 residues in the CDR3. In DNA, the CDR3 is TGTGCCAGTACCCCGGACAGATCTAGCAATCAGCCCCAGCATTTT. Residues: CASTPDRSSNQPQHF. The full variable domain, completed using reference TRBV19 and TRBJ1-5, is DGGITQSPKYLFRKEGQNVTLSCEQNLNHDAMYWYRQDPGQGLRLIYYSQIVNDFQKGDIAEGYSVSREKKESFPLTVTSAQKNPTAFYLCASTPDRSSNQPQHFGDGTRLSIL.

The CDR3 protein is CASSRSGTGNTEAFF. The CDR3 DNA reads as TGTGCCAGCTCTCGATCCGGGACGGGGAACACTGAAGCTTTCTTT. V usage is TRBV18 and J usage is TRBJ1-1; D might be TRBD1 (5 bases). V was pared by 6 bases and J by 1 base, with 15 bases between. This CDR3 comprises 15 residues. The germline CDR1 and CDR2 sequences are KGHSH and LQKENI. Supplemented by reference TRBV18 and TRBJ1-1, the full variable domain reads NAGVMQNPRHLVRRRGQEARLRCSPMKGHSHVYWYRQLPEEGLKFMVYLQKENIIDESGMPKERFSAEFPKEGPSILRIQQVVRGDSAAYFCASSRSGTGNTEAFFGQGTRLTVV.

This chain uses TRBV9 with TRBJ2-7; 7 bases align to TRBD1. The CDR3 has 17 amino acids. Germline V lookup: CDR1 SGDLS, CDR2 YYNGEE. The ends lost 1 base at V and 6 bases at J; junction bases unmatched: 16. The CDR3 is CASSVTDRVSLKVEQYF. CDR3 nucleotides: TGTGCCAGCAGCGTAACCGACAGGGTTTCCCTTAAGGTCGAGCAGTACTTC.

The J gene is TRBJ2-3, the V gene TRBV6-4, with TRBD2 matching over 9 bases. From germline, CDR1 is MRHNA and CDR2 SNTAGT. J gave up 1 base and V 5 bases, and 1 base lay outside the gene matches. The CDR3 totals 14 residues. CDR3 protein: CASSLAGGTDTQYF. Written as DNA, the CDR3 is TGTGCCAGCAGTTTAGCGGGGGGCACAGATACGCAGTATTTT.

The V call is TRBV9, the J call TRBJ2-1, with a weak D call TRBD2 (5 bases). Trimming removed 1 base from V and 5 bases from J, with 10 bases in between. Per the germline V gene, CDR1 is SGDLS and CDR2 is YYNGEE. The CDR3 is 14 residues long. The CDR3 protein is CASSVFNGDNEQFF. The CDR3, as DNA: TGTGCCAGCAGCGTATTTAACGGGGACAATGAGCAGTTCTTC.

The chain carries TRBV18 and TRBJ1-1; a possible D gene is TRBD1 (5 bases). CDR1 and CDR2 (germline): KGHSH, LQKENI. The CDR3 has 15 amino acids. V lost 1 base to trimming and J lost 0 bases, with 9 bases between them. The CDR3 sequence is CASSPQGRLNTEAFF. The CDR3 DNA is TGTGCCAGCTCACCACAGGGGCGCTTGAACACTGAAGCTTTCTTT.

The chain uses TRBV7-2 and TRBJ1-5; D is ambiguous. The V end was cut by 5 bases, the J end by 4 bases, with 12 bases between. Germline CDR1 reads SGHTA; CDR2 reads FQGNSA. CDR3 length: 14 amino acids. CDR3 in DNA: TGTGCCAGCAGCCACCCATTGGAGAATCAGCCCCAGCATTTT. It yields the protein CASSHPLENQPQHF. Full variable domain (remainder filled in from reference TRBV7-2 and TRBJ1-5): GAGVSQSPSNKVTEKGKDVELRCDPISGHTALYWYRQSLGQGLEFLIYFQGNSAPDKSGLPSDRFSAERTGGSVSTLTIQRTQQEDSAVYLCASSHPLENQPQHFGDGTRLSIL.

As DNA, the CDR3 is TGTGCCAGCAGTTCGCCGGCTAACACTGAAGCTTTCTTT. Translated, it gives CASSSPANTEAFF. The rearrangement uses TRBV6-6 and TRBJ1-1; D is undetermined. V was clipped by 4 bases and J by 2 bases, with 8 bases between them. The CDR3 is 13 residues long. Looked up from germline, CDR1 is MNHNY and CDR2 is SVGAGI (reference sequence).

The V and J genes are TRBV7-9 and TRBJ2-1; no clear D gene. Per germline, CDR1 SEHNR and CDR2 FQNEAQ (reference sequence). The V end was cut by 1 base, the J end by 8 bases, with 12 bases between. There are 14 residues in the CDR3. CDR3 residues: CASSLVAPPDEQFF. The CDR3 DNA reads as TGTGCCAGCAGCTTAGTAGCTCCCCCGGATGAGCAGTTCTTC.

This clone was observed a handful of times. This rearrangement joins TRBV6-6 to TRBJ1-3; no clear D gene. Germline-derived CDR1 and CDR2 are MNHNY and SVGAGI (reference sequence). Trimming cost V 6 bases and J 1 base, with 10 bases left between them. This CDR3 comprises 14 residues. The DNA of the CDR3 is TGTGCCAGCAGGAAGGGAGGATCTGGAAACACCATATATTTT. This sequence encodes CASRKGGSGNTIYF.

The chain links TRBV6-5 to TRBJ1-4; D gene ambiguous. Germline loops: CDR1 MNHEY, CDR2 SVGAGI. This CDR3 is built from 14 residues. With 6 bases removed from V and 7 bases from J, the gap between germline ends came to 15 bases. The CDR3 region has the DNA TGTGCCAGCAGCCAAACACGGGGAGGTGAAAAACTGTTTTTT. Translating it yields CASSQTRGGEKLFF.

The rearrangement uses TRBV29-1 and TRBJ2-4; D not resolved. The CDR3 sequence is 14 residues long. Germline CDR1 is SQVTM and CDR2 is ANQGSEA. V lost 2 bases to trimming and J lost 5 bases, with 13 bases between them. CDR3 in DNA: TGCAGCGTTGAAAGGTGGTCCGGGCAAAACATTCAGTACTTC. Translation: CSVERWSGQNIQYF.

CDR3 in amino acids: CAITEDRVTYEQYF. The CDR3, as DNA: TGTGCCATCACCGAGGACAGGGTTACCTACGAGCAGTACTTC. V and J are TRBV10-3 and TRBJ2-7, with 8 bases fitting TRBD1. This CDR3 contains 14 residues. Trimming at V came to 7 bases and at J to 2 bases, leaving 7 bases not matched to a gene. The germline gives CDR1 ENHRY, CDR2 SYGVKD.

CDR3 sequence: CASSKEGV. The CDR3 DNA follows: TGTGCCAGCAGCAAAGAGGGGGTC. This chain connects TRBV21-1 to TRBJ2-7; TRBD1, the D gene given by the table, was not confirmed from the DNA. TRBV21-1 is a pseudogene segment. This CDR3 has 8 amino acids.

This chain links TRBV7-9 with TRBJ2-1; 7 bases agree with TRBD2. CDR3 length: 16 amino acids. Looked up from germline, CDR1 is SEHNR and CDR2 is FQNEAQ (reference sequence). Unmatched junction bases numbered 15, after V lost 3 bases and J lost 10 bases. CDR3 in DNA: TGTGCCAGCAGCTTTGGGGGGAGGGCGCCGGCTCGGGAGCAGTTCTTC. It specifies CASSFGGRAPAREQFF.

The chain carries TRBV27 and TRBJ2-7; D not certain. The V and J ends lost 4 bases and 3 bases respectively, with 4 bases between them. The CDR3 consists of 11 residues. Germline V gene sequence: CDR1 MNHEY, CDR2 SMNVEV (reference sequence). CDR3 sequence: CASSSSYEQYF. In DNA, the CDR3 is TGTGCCAGCAGTTCCAGCTACGAGCAGTACTTC.

The rearrangement joins TRBV20-1 to TRBJ1-2; no reliable D call. This CDR3 is 11 amino acids long. The V and J ends lost 0 bases and 8 bases respectively, with 7 bases between them. Per the germline V gene, CDR1 is DFQATT and CDR2 is SNEGSKA (reference sequence). In DNA form, the CDR3 reads TGCAGTGCTAGAGAAAGTAAGGGCTACACCTTC. As protein: CSARESKGYTF.

The chain has TRBV15 and TRBJ2-3; D is unclear. The CDR3 totals 14 residues. Trimming pared 6 bases from V and 1 base from J, leaving 11 bases between. CDR1 is LNHNV, CDR2 YYDKDF, per germline (reference sequence). CDR3 loop: CATRGRRGTDTQYF. The DNA for the CDR3 is TGTGCCACCAGGGGTCGACGGGGCACAGATACGCAGTATTTT.

The chain is built from TRBV6-5 and TRBJ2-4; D may be TRBD2 (5 bases). Germline-derived CDR1 and CDR2 are MNHEY and SVGAGI. V shed 0 bases and J shed 8 bases, with 8 bases lying between them. The CDR3 loop spans 13 amino acids. The chain's CDR3 is CASSYSSGDIQYF. For the CDR3, the DNA is TGTGCCAGCAGTTACTCCAGCGGAGACATTCAGTACTTC.

The CDR3 nucleotides are TGTGCCAGCAGCTTACCGCGCAGGGAGCAGACCCAGTACTTC. Protein: CASSLPRREQTQYF. This chain uses TRBV7-8 with TRBJ2-5; D tentatively reads TRBD1 or TRBD2 (5 bases each). V was trimmed by 2 bases and J by 6 bases, leaving 13 bases between them. The CDR3 extends over 14 amino acids. Germline V gives CDR1 SGHVS, CDR2 FQNEAQ.

The rearrangement joins TRBV2 to TRBJ2-7; a weak D match, TRBD1 (5 bases). Germline loops: CDR1 SNHLY, CDR2 FYNNEI. V lost 1 base, J lost 2 bases, and 12 bases lay in between. This CDR3 comprises 15 residues. The CDR3 protein is CASSEEAGRTYEQYF. The CDR3 nucleotides are TGTGCCAGCAGTGAAGAGGCAGGGCGCACCTACGAGCAGTACTTC.

V and J are TRBV7-2 and TRBJ2-2, with unresolved D. Trimming shortened V by 5 bases and J by 1 base, and 23 bases separated the two germline ends. This CDR3 comprises 19 residues. Per the germline V gene, CDR1 is SGHTA and CDR2 is FQGNSA. The CDR3 coding sequence is TGTGCCAGCAGCAGACCGCAAGTATTTGGTCCCCTGAACACCGGGGAGCTGTTTTTT. Translating it yields CASSRPQVFGPLNTGELFF. The whole variable domain, remainder taken from reference TRBV7-2 and TRBJ2-2, is GAGVSQSPSNKVTEKGKDVELRCDPISGHTALYWYRQSLGQGLEFLIYFQGNSAPDKSGLPSDRFSAERTGGSVSTLTIQRTQQEDSAVYLCASSRPQVFGPLNTGELFFGEGSRLTVL.